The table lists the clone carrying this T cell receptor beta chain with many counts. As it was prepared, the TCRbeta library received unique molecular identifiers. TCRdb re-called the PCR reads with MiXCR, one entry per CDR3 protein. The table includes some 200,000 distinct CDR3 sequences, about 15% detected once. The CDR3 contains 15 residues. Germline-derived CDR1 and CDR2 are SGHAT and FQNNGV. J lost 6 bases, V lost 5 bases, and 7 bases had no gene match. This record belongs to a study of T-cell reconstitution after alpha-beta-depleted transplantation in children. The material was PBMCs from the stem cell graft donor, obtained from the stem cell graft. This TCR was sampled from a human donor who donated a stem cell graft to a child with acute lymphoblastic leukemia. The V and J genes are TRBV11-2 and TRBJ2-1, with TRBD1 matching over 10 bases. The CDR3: CASSSTGTGVNEQFF. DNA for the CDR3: TGTGCCAGCAGCAGCACCGGGACAGGGGTCAATGAGCAGTTCTTC.